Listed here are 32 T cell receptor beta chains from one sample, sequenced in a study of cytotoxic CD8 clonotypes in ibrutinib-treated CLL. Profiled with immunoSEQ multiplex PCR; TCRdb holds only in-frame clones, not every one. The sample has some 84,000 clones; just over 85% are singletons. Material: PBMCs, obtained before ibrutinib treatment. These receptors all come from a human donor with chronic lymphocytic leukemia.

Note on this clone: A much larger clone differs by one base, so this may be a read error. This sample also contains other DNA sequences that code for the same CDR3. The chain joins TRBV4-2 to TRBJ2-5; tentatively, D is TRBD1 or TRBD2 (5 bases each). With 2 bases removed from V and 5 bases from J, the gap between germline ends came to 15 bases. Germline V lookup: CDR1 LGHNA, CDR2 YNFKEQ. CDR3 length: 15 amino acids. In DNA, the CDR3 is TGTGCCAGCAGCCAAACCGGGACGGGGAAGGAGACCCAGTACTTC. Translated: CASSQTGTGKETQYF.

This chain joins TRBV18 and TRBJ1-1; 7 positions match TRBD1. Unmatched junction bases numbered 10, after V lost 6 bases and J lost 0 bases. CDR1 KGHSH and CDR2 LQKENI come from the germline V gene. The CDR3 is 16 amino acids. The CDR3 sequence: CASSQGVNKMNTEAFF. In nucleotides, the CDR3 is TGTGCCAGCTCCCAGGGGGTAAACAAGATGAACACTGAAGCTTTCTTT.

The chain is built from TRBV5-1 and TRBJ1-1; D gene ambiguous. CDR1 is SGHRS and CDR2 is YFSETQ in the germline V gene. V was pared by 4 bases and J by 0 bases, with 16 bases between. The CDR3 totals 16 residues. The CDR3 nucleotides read TGCGCCAGCAGCGAGGTTCGCGCGGGGTTGAACACTGAAGCTTTCTTT. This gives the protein CASSEVRAGLNTEAFF.

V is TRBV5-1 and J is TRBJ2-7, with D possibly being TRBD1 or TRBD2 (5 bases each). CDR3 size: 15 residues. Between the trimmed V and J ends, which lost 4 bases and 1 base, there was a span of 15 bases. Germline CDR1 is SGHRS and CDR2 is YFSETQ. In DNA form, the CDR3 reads TGCGCCAGCAGCATCGGTTGGGGGAGTTCCTACGAGCAGTACTTC. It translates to CASSIGWGSSYEQYF. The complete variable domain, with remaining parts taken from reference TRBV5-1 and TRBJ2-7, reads KAGVTQTPRYLIKTRGQQVTLSCSPISGHRSVSWYQQTPGQGLQFLFEYFSETQRNKGNFPGRFSGRQFSNSRSEMNVSTLELGDSALYLCASSIGWGSSYEQYFGPGTRLTVT.

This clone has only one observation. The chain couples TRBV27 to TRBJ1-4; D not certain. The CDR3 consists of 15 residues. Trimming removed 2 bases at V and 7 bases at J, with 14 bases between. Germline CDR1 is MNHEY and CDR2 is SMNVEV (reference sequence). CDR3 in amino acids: CASSLTGVSGEKLFF. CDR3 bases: TGTGCCAGCAGTTTAACCGGGGTATCAGGTGAAAAACTGTTTTTT.

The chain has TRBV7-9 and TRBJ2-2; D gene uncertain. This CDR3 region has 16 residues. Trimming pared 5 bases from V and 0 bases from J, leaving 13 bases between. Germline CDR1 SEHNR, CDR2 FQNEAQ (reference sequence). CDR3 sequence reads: CASSRTELTNTGELFF. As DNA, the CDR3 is TGTGCCAGCAGCCGGACCGAGCTGACGAACACCGGGGAGCTGTTTTTT.

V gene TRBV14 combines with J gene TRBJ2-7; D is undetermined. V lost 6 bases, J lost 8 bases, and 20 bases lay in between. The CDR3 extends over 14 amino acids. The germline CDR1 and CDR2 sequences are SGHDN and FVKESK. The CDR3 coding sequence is TGTGCCAGCAGTAGGTCCTCAGATTCAAAAAAGCAGTACTTC. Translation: CASSRSSDSKKQYF.

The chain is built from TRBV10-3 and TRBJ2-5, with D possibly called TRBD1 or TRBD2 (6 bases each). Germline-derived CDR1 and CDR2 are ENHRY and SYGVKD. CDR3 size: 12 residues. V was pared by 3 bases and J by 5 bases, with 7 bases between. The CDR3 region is CAISEGGETQYF. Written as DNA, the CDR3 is TGTGCCATCAGTGAAGGGGGGGAGACCCAGTACTTC.

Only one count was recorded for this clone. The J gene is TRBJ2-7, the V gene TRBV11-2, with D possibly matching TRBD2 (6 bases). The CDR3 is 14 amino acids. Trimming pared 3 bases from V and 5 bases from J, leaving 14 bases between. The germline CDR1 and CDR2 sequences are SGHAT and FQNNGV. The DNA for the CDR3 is TGTGCCAGCAGCTTCGTGGGAGGTTACCACGAGCAGTACTTC. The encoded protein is CASSFVGGYHEQYF.

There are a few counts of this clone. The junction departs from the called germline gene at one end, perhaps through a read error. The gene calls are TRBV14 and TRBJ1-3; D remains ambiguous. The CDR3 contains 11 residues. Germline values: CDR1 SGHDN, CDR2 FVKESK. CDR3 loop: CASTQANTIYF. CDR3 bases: TGTGCCAGCACCCAAGCTAACACCATATATTTT.

The CDR3 protein is CASSSLQGSGYF. CDR3 DNA: TGTGCCAGCAGCTCCCTACAGGGAAGTGGGTACTTC. The rearrangement links TRBV11-3 to TRBJ2-7; the D gene is possibly TRBD1 (6 bases). The V gene lost 4 bases and the J gene lost 12 bases, with 16 bases spanning the gap. CDR1 and CDR2 from the germline V gene are SGHNT and YENEEA. The CDR3 is 12 amino acids.

The CDR3: CASSFSISRYNEQFF. The CDR3 coding sequence is TGCGCCAGCAGCTTCAGTATATCGAGGTACAATGAGCAGTTCTTC. The chain employs TRBV5-1 and TRBJ2-1; D unclear. V was trimmed by 2 bases and J by 4 bases, leaving 13 bases between them. Per the germline V gene, CDR1 is SGHRS and CDR2 is YFSETQ. The CDR3 sequence is 15 residues long.

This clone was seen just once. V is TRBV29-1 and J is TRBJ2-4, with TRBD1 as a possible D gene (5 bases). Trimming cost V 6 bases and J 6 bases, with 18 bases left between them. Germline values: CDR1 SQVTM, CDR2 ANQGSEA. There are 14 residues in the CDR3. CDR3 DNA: TGCAGCGTCAAAGGGGCCGTCGGTGTAAACATTCAGTACTTC. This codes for CSVKGAVGVNIQYF.

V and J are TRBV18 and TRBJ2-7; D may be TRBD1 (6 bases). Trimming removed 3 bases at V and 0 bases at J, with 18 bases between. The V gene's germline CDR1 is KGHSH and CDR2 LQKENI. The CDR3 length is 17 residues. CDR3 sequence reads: CASSPQTGSWGSYEQYF. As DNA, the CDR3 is TGTGCCAGCTCACCTCAGACAGGTTCATGGGGCTCCTACGAGCAGTACTTC.

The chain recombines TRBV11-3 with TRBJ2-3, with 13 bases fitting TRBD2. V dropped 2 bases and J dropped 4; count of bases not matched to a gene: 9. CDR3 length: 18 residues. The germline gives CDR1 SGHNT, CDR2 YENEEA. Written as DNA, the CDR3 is TGTGCCAGCAGCTTAAGGGGGACTAGCGGGACATTTGCAGATACGCAGTATTTT. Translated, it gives CASSLRGTSGTFADTQYF.

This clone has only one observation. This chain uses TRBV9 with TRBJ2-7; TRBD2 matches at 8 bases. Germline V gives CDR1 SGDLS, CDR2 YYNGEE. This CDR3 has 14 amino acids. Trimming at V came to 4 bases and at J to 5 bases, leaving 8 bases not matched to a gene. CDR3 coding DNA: TGTGCCAGCAGCTTAAGGACTAGCTCACACGAGCAGTACTTC. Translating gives CASSLRTSSHEQYF.

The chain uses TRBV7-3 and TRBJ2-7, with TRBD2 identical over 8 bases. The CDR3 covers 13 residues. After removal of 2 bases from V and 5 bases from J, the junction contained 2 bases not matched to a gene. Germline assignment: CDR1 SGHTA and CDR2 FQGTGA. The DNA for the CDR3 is TGTGCCAGCAGCTTACGTAGCGGGGACGAGCAGTACTTC. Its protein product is CASSLRSGDEQYF. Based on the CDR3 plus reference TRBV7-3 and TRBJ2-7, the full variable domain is GAGVSQTPSNKVTEKGKYVELRCDPISGHTALYWYRQSLGQGPEFLIYFQGTGAADDSGLPNDRFFAVRPEGSVSTLKIQRTERGDSAVYLCASSLRSGDEQYFGPGTRLTVT.

As DNA, the CDR3 is TGTGCCAGCAGCTTAAGCCCGGACAGGGTCGGTGGCTACACCTTC. It is translated as CASSLSPDRVGGYTF. The V gene is TRBV7-9, the J gene TRBJ1-2; 8 bases are a match to TRBD1. The CDR3 covers 15 residues. V lost 2 bases to trimming and J lost 7 bases; unmatched junction nucleotides: 9. Germline CDR1 SEHNR, CDR2 FQNEAQ (reference sequence).

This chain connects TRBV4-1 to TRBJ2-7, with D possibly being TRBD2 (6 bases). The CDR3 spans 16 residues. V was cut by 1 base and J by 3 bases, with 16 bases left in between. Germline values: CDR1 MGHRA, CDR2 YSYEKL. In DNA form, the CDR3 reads TGCGCCAGCAGCCAAGGGCCGGAACTAGCCAGCTACGAGCAGTACTTC. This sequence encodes CASSQGPELASYEQYF.

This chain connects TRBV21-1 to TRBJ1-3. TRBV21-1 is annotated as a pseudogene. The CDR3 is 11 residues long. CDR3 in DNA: TGTGCCAGCGGGATCGGGAACACCATATATTTT. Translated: CASGIGNTIYF.

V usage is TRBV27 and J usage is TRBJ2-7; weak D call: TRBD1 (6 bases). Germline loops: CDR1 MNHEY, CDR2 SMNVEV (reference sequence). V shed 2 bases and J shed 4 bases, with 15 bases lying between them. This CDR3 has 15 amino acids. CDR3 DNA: TGTGCCAGCAGTTTAGCAATCGGGACAACATACGAGCAGTACTTC. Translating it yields CASSLAIGTTYEQYF.

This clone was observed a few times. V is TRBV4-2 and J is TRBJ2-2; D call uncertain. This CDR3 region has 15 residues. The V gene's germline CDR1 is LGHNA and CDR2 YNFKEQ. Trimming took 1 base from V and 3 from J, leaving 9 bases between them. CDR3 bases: TGTGCCAGCAGCCAAGTACGCCGGGACACCGGGGAGCTGTTTTTT. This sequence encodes CASSQVRRDTGELFF.

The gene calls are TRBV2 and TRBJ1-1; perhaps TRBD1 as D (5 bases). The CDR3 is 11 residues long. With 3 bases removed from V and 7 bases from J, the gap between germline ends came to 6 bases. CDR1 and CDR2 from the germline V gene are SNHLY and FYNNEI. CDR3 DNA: TGTGCCAGCAGTGAGGGGGGTGAAGCTTTCTTT. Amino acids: CASSEGGEAFF. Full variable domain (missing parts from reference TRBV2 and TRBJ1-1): EPEVTQTPSHQVTQMGQEVILRCVPISNHLYFYWYRQILGQKVEFLVSFYNNEISEKSEIFDDQFSVERPDGSNFTLKIRSTKLEDSAMYFCASSEGGEAFFGQGTRLTVV.

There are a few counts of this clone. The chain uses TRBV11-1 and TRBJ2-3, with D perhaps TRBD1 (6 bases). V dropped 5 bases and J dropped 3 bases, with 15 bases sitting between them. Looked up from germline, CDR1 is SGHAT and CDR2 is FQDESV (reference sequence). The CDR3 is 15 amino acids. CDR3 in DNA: TGTGCCAGCAGCCCTCCGGGACACAGGACAGATACGCAGTATTTT. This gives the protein CASSPPGHRTDTQYF.

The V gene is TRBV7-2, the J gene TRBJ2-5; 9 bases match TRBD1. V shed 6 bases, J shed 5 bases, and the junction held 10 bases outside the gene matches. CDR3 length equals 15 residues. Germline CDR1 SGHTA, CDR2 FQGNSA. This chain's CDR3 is CASSVQQGAGETQYF. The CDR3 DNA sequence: TGTGCCAGCAGTGTGCAACAGGGGGCAGGCGAGACCCAGTACTTC.

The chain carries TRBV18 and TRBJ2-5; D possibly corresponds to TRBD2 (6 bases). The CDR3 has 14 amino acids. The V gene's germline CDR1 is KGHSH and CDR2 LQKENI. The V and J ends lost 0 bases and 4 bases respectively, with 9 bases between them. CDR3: CASSPPVGGETQYF. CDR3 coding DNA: TGTGCCAGCTCACCACCGGTGGGGGGAGAGACCCAGTACTTC.

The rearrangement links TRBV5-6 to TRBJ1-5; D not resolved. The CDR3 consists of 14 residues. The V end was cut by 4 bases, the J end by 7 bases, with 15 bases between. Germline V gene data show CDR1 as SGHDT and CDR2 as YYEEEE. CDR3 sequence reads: CASSVGDLGQPQHF. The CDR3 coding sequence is TGTGCCAGCAGCGTTGGAGACTTAGGGCAGCCCCAGCATTTT.

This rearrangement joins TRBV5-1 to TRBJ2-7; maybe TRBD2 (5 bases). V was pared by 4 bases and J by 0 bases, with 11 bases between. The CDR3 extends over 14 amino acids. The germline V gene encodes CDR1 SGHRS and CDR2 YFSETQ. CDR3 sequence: CASSKSGGSYEQYF. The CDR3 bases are TGCGCCAGCAGCAAAAGCGGAGGCTCCTACGAGCAGTACTTC.

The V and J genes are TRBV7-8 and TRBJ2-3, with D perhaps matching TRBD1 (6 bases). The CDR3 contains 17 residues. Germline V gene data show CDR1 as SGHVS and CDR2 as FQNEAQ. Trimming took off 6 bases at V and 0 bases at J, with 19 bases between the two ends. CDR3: CASSQTVAGVSTDTQYF. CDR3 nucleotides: TGTGCCAGCAGTCAAACGGTGGCAGGGGTTAGCACAGATACGCAGTATTTT.

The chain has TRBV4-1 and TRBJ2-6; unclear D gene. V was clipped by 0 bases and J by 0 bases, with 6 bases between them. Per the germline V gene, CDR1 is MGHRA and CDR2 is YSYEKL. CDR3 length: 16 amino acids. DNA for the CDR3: TGCGCCAGCAGCCAAGATAGAGTCTCTGGGGCCAACGTCCTGACTTTC. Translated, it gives CASSQDRVSGANVLTF.

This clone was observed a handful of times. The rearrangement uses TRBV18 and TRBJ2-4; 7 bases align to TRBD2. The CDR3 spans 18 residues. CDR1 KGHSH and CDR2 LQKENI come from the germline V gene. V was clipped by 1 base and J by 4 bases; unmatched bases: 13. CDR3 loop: CASSPLKGIGTTKNIQYF. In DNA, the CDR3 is TGTGCCAGCTCACCACTTAAGGGTATAGGGACTACAAAAAACATTCAGTACTTC.

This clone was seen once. In DNA, the CDR3 is TGTGCCAGCAGCCCGGGACTAGCGGGAGAGACCCAGTACTTC. The encoded protein is CASSPGLAGETQYF. The V call is TRBV11-2, the J call TRBJ2-5, with 12 bases that match TRBD2. Per germline, CDR1 SGHAT and CDR2 FQNNGV. The CDR3 contains 14 residues. The junction had 2 bases not matched to a gene; V was cut back by 5 bases and J by 4 bases.